This TCR beta chain was captured by sequencing in a study of T cell responses to AZD1222 COVID-19 vaccine. This CDR3 contains 14 residues. Germline V lookup: CDR1 MDHEN, CDR2 SYDVKM. The V and J ends lost 3 bases and 0 bases, in that order; junction bases with no gene match: 2. Using immunoSEQ multiplex PCR, the repertoire was profiled, and TCRdb retains in-frame clones only, with some absent. The data show 120,000 or so clones, with around 89% seen just once and roughly 1.6% held by the top ten. Study-wide points: In the spike-specific TCR repertoire, nearly half reportedly target unmutated variant regions. Only a handful of AZD1222 recipients, roughly 6 in all, had baseline seropositivity.

About this clone: Antigen unknown.

Sequencing was performed on peripheral blood, taken on day 0 of AZD1222 vaccination. The gene calls are TRBV28 and TRBJ2-7; TRBD1 matches at 7 bases. This clonotype was obtained from an adult in good health. In DNA form, the CDR3 reads TGTGCCAGCAGTTTCGACAGGGTCTCCTACGAGCAGTACTTC. Translation: CASSFDRVSYEQYF.